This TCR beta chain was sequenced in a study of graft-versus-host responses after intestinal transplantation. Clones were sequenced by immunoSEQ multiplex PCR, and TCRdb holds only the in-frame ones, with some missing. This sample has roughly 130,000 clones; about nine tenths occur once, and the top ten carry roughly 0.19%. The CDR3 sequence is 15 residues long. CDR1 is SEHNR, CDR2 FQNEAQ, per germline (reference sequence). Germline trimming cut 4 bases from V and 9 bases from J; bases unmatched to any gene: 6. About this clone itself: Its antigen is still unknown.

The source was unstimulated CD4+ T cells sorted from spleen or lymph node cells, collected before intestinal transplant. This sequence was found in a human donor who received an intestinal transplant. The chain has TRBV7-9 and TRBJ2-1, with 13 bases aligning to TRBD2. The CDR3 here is CASSWTSGSVSEQFF. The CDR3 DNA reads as TGTGCCAGCAGCTGGACTAGCGGGAGTGTTAGTGAGCAGTTCTTC.